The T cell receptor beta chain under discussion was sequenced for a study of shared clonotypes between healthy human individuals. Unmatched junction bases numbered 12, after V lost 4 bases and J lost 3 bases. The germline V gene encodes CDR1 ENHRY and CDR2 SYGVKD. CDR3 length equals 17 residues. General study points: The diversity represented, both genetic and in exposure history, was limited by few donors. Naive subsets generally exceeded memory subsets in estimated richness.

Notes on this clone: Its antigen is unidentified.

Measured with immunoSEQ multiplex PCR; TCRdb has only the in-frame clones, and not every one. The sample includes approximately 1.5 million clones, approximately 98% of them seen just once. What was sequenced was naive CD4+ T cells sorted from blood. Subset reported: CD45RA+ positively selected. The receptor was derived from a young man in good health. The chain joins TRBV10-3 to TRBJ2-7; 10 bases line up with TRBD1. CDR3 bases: TGTGCCATCAGTGCTACCCCCGGGACAGGGGTCAACTACGAGCAGTACTTC. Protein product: CAISATPGTGVNYEQYF.